These 15 T cell receptor beta chains were sequenced from one sample in a study of blood T cell repertoires in COVID-19. TCRdb keeps only in-frame clones here, not all; method: immunoSEQ multiplex PCR. The data contain about 35,000 clones, around 86% of them singletons. The specimen sequenced was peripheral blood. The receptors come from an elderly man with active COVID-19.

The gene calls are TRBV18 and TRBJ1-1, with no clear D. This CDR3 is built from 14 residues. V was cut by 4 bases and J by 4 bases, with 13 bases left in between. The germline CDR1 and CDR2 sequences are KGHSH and LQKENI. In nucleotides, the CDR3 is TGTGCCAGCTCACTTGCGGGAGAAGGCACTGAAGCTTTCTTT. Protein sequence: CASSLAGEGTEAFF.

V and J are TRBV7-9 and TRBJ2-7; D unclear. The length of the CDR3 is 12 residues. Germline CDR1 SEHNR, CDR2 FQNEAQ (reference sequence). V lost 3 bases, J lost 9 bases, and 12 bases lay in between. In DNA form, the CDR3 reads TGTGCCAGCAGCTTTAATACTATGGGGCAGTACTTC. Translating it yields CASSFNTMGQYF.

This clone was counted once. The chain combines TRBV28 with TRBJ2-3; no definite D call. Germline V gives CDR1 MDHEN, CDR2 SYDVKM. The CDR3 consists of 17 residues. Trimming removed 1 base from V and 1 base from J, with 15 bases in between. CDR3 amino acids: CASSLFKSAGRTDTQYF. The CDR3 DNA follows: TGTGCCAGCAGTTTATTTAAAAGCGCCGGCCGCACAGATACGCAGTATTTT.

This sequence joins TRBV7-9 and TRBJ2-2; 14 nucleotides agree with TRBD2. Germline V gene sequence: CDR1 SEHNR, CDR2 FQNEAQ (reference sequence). This CDR3 has 19 residues. V shed 8 bases, J shed 8 bases, and the junction held 19 bases outside the gene matches. CDR3 loop: CASQKYRTGTSGSGGELFF. CDR3 coding DNA: TGTGCCAGCCAAAAGTATCGGACGGGGACTAGCGGGAGTGGAGGGGAGCTGTTTTTT.

The chain is built from TRBV7-2 and TRBJ1-1; no clear D. CDR1 is SGHTA and CDR2 is FQGNSA in the germline V gene. The length of the CDR3 is 14 residues. V was shortened by 5 bases and J by 4 bases, with 14 bases between the two germline ends. CDR3 amino acids: CASSHRARGTEAFF. The CDR3 DNA sequence: TGTGCCAGCAGCCACCGGGCCCGGGGCACTGAAGCTTTCTTT.

The chain uses TRBV5-1 and TRBJ2-1; D might be TRBD1 (5 bases). In germline, CDR1 is SGHRS, CDR2 YFSETQ. This CDR3 is 12 amino acids long. The ends were cut back, 0 bases at V and 9 bases at J, with 7 bases in the middle. The CDR3 DNA sequence: TGCGCCAGCAGCTTGGGGGGCGGTGAGCAGTTCTTC. Translated, it gives CASSLGGGEQFF.

This chain connects TRBV9 to TRBJ2-1; D not certain. V lost 2 bases to trimming and J lost 3 bases, with 9 bases between them. The CDR3 spans 14 residues. Germline assignment: CDR1 SGDLS and CDR2 YYNGEE. Here the CDR3 reads CASSVRLNYNEQFF. The CDR3 bases are TGTGCCAGCAGCGTCCGACTGAACTACAATGAGCAGTTCTTC. The variable domain in full, completed from reference TRBV9 and TRBJ2-1, reads DSGVTQTPKHLITATGQRVTLRCSPRSGDLSVYWYQQSLDQGLQFLIQYYNGEERAKGNILERFSAQQFPDLHSELNLSSLELGDSALYFCASSVRLNYNEQFFGPGTRLTVL.

This clone has just one count. This chain uses TRBV7-9 with TRBJ2-3; D not resolved. V was cut by 1 base and J by 0 bases, with 8 bases left in between. CDR3 size: 15 residues. In germline, CDR1 is SEHNR, CDR2 FQNEAQ (reference sequence). The CDR3 loop is CASSLVTASTDTQYF. The CDR3, as DNA: TGTGCCAGCAGCTTAGTTACAGCTAGCACAGATACGCAGTATTTT.

Only a few counts were recorded for this clone. V is TRBV21-1 and J is TRBJ2-2; the D call in the table, TRBD2, was not verified against the DNA. TRBV21-1 is recorded as a pseudogene. This CDR3 is built from 10 residues. CDR3 DNA: TGTGCCAGCAGCAGAGGTACGCTGTTTTTT. Translating gives CASSRGTLFF.

This sequence joins TRBV7-9 and TRBJ2-7; 9 bases fit TRBD2. V was clipped by 4 bases and J by 2 bases; unmatched bases: 6. The germline V gene has CDR1 SEHNR and CDR2 FQNEAQ (reference sequence). CDR3 size: 15 residues. Written as DNA, the CDR3 is TGTGCCAGCAGCTCCCATAGCGGGAGAACCTACGAGCAGTACTTC. It encodes CASSSHSGRTYEQYF.

The chain has TRBV27 and TRBJ2-5, with a weak D call TRBD2 (6 bases). CDR1 and CDR2 from the germline V gene are MNHEY and SMNVEV (reference sequence). The CDR3 covers 14 residues. Trimming removed 2 bases from V and 5 bases from J, with 12 bases in between. DNA of the CDR3: TGTGCCAGCAGTTTAGAGAGGAGGGGTGAGACCCAGTACTTC. It codes for CASSLERRGETQYF.

This chain joins TRBV4-1 and TRBJ1-1; a weak D match, TRBD1 (5 bases). V shed 4 bases and J shed 10 bases, with 16 bases lying between them. This CDR3 comprises 13 residues. In germline, CDR1 is MGHRA, CDR2 YSYEKL. The CDR3 reads CASSPPAGTAAFF. Written as DNA, the CDR3 is TGCGCCAGCAGCCCCCCAGCGGGGACGGCAGCTTTCTTT.

The V call is TRBV7-2, the J call TRBJ1-1; D uncertain. Deletions cut 5 bases from V and 10 bases from J, with 17 bases between. Germline V gives CDR1 SGHTA, CDR2 FQGNSA. This CDR3 region has 13 residues. The CDR3 nucleotides are TGTGCCAGCAGCCCCGGGGAGAGGTTTGGAGCTTTCTTT. It translates to CASSPGERFGAFF.

V is TRBV28 and J is TRBJ2-7; 7 bases line up with TRBD2. CDR1 MDHEN and CDR2 SYDVKM come from the germline V gene. The CDR3 spans 13 residues. The V segment lost 6 bases and the J segment 4 bases; nucleotides outside the gene matches: 6. The CDR3 nucleotides read TGTGCCAGCAGGTGGGGGGGGACTTACGAGCAGTACTTC. This encodes CASRWGGTYEQYF.

The chain employs TRBV4-1 and TRBJ1-1; TRBD1 is a possible D gene (6 bases). The CDR3 totals 14 residues. Trimming stripped 4 bases from V and 0 bases from J, with 9 bases between. In germline, CDR1 is MGHRA, CDR2 YSYEKL. In DNA form, the CDR3 reads TGCGCCAGCAGCCTACAGGGCATGAACACTGAAGCTTTCTTT. It encodes CASSLQGMNTEAFF.